The 26 T cell receptor beta chains presented below share a single source sample, sequenced in a study of blood T cell repertoires in COVID-19. TCRdb's copy holds only in-frame clones and misses some; the assay was immunoSEQ multiplex PCR. The data hold fewer than 600,000 clones, with roughly 90% observed a single time. The sequenced material came from PBMCs or T cells enriched from blood (not recorded which). These receptors originate from a woman aged 40 to 55 who had recovered from COVID-19.

This clone occurred a few times. The rearrangement links TRBV7-9 to TRBJ2-5; D may be TRBD2 (5 bases). Germline V gene data show CDR1 as SEHNR and CDR2 as FQNEAQ (reference sequence). The CDR3 runs to 13 residues. V was shortened by 3 bases and J by 4 bases, with 9 bases between the two germline ends. As DNA, the CDR3 is TGTGCCAGCAGCTTTACCCGGGGAGAGACCCAGTACTTC. Amino acids: CASSFTRGETQYF.

The rearrangement links TRBV20-1 to TRBJ2-7, with 10 bases that match TRBD1. The CDR3 length is 14 residues. Germline V gene sequence: CDR1 DFQATT, CDR2 SNEGSKA (reference sequence). After removal of 3 bases from V and 4 bases from J, the junction contained 6 bases not matched to a gene. Here the CDR3 DNA reads TGCAGTGCTAGTCTCGACAGGGGGCGGTACGAGCAGTACTTC. Residues: CSASLDRGRYEQYF.

CDR3 region: CASSQVGTANTEAFF. The CDR3 DNA reads TGTGCCAGCAGCCAAGTGGGGACAGCCAACACTGAAGCTTTCTTT. J is TRBJ1-1 and V is TRBV3-1 (or the pseudogene TRBV3-2); 7 nucleotides line up with TRBD1. CDR1 is LGHDT, CDR2 YNNKEL, per germline (reference sequence). The CDR3 consists of 15 residues. V gave up 1 base and J gave up 2 bases; unmatched junction bases: 4.

The chain is built from TRBV10-3 and TRBJ1-2; 7 positions agree with TRBD1. V trimming: 5 bases; J trimming: 2 bases; junction bases outside the gene matches: 8. The germline CDR1 and CDR2 sequences are ENHRY and SYGVKD. This CDR3 contains 15 residues. The CDR3 loop is CAISKRSGGNYGYTF. DNA for the CDR3: TGTGCCATCAGTAAGAGATCAGGGGGGAACTATGGCTACACCTTC.

This sequence joins TRBV10-3 and TRBJ2-3; possible D gene TRBD2, 6 bases. The germline V gene has CDR1 ENHRY and CDR2 SYGVKD. CDR3 length equals 15 residues. Trimming pared 2 bases from V and 7 bases from J, leaving 16 bases between. The CDR3 reads CAISETTILANTQYF. The CDR3 DNA is TGTGCCATCAGTGAGACAACAATCCTAGCGAATACGCAGTATTTT.

The gene calls are TRBV15 and TRBJ2-4; TRBD2 agrees at 9 bases. V was pared by 5 bases and J by 7 bases, with 9 bases of the junction left unmatched. The germline gives CDR1 LNHNV, CDR2 YYDKDF (reference sequence). This CDR3 is built from 15 residues. The CDR3 region has the DNA TGTGCCACCAGCTTTTCGGGACTAGCCATGAACATTCAGTACTTC. This translates into CATSFSGLAMNIQYF.

The rearrangement links TRBV10-3 to TRBJ1-1; no definite D call. The V end was cut by 0 bases, the J end by 1 base, with 12 bases between. The CDR3 loop spans 16 amino acids. Germline V lookup: CDR1 ENHRY, CDR2 SYGVKD. The CDR3 DNA sequence: TGTGCCATCAGTGAGTCGTTGGGTCGAGGGAACACTGAAGCTTTCTTT. Its translation: CAISESLGRGNTEAFF.

The chain links TRBV7-9 to TRBJ2-2, with 10 bases matching TRBD1. This CDR3 comprises 16 residues. The J segment lost 4 bases and the V segment lost 2 bases, leaving 4 bases of the junction unmatched. Germline lookup yields CDR1 SEHNR and CDR2 FQNEAQ (reference sequence). In DNA, the CDR3 is TGTGCCAGCAGCTTAAAAGGACAGGGGGGCACCGGGGAGCTGTTTTTT. Protein sequence: CASSLKGQGGTGELFF.

CDR3 amino acids: CASGTTQGGETQYF. CDR3 bases: TGTGCTAGTGGTACGACACAGGGTGGGGAGACCCAGTACTTC. The chain is built from TRBV12-5 and TRBJ2-5; D possibly corresponds to TRBD1 (6 bases). Germline values: CDR1 LGHNT, CDR2 FRNRAP. The V end lost 5 bases, the J end lost 5 bases, and 15 bases lay between the germline ends. The CDR3 has 14 residues.

V gene TRBV3-1 (or the pseudogene TRBV3-2) combines with J gene TRBJ2-7; 9 bases line up with TRBD2. The CDR3 extends over 15 amino acids. With V trimmed by 1 base and J by 6 bases, 7 bases remained unmatched. Germline CDR1 reads LGHDT; CDR2 reads YNNKEL (reference sequence). In DNA form, the CDR3 reads TGTGCCAGCAGCCAAGGATGGACTAGCGAGGGCGAGCAGTACTTC. Protein: CASSQGWTSEGEQYF.

The chain recombines TRBV12-3 or TRBV12-4 with TRBJ1-1, with TRBD1 as a possible D gene (6 bases). The CDR3 spans 12 residues. Trimming removed 2 bases from V and 7 bases from J, with 8 bases in between. The CDR3 loop is CASSLPGDEAFF. The CDR3 region has the DNA TGTGCCAGCAGTTTACCAGGGGATGAAGCTTTCTTT.

The chain has TRBV5-1 and TRBJ2-5, with a weak D call TRBD1 (5 bases). CDR1 and CDR2 from the germline V gene are SGHRS and YFSETQ. With 0 bases removed from V and 5 bases from J, the gap between germline ends came to 11 bases. This CDR3 is built from 14 residues. CDR3 region: CASSLVGARETQYF. The CDR3 DNA is TGCGCCAGCAGCTTGGTTGGGGCGAGGGAGACCCAGTACTTC. Variable domain in full (rest from reference TRBV5-1 and TRBJ2-5): KAGVTQTPRYLIKTRGQQVTLSCSPISGHRSVSWYQQTPGQGLQFLFEYFSETQRNKGNFPGRFSGRQFSNSRSEMNVSTLELGDSALYLCASSLVGARETQYFGPGTRLLVL.

The V call is TRBV19, the J call TRBJ2-7; the match to TRBD2 covers 11 bases. CDR1 is LNHDA, CDR2 SQIVND, per germline (reference sequence). Trimming cost V 3 bases and J 2 bases; bases outside gene matches: 9. CDR3 length equals 17 residues. This CDR3 is CASSIATSGTRTYEQYF. DNA for the CDR3: TGTGCCAGTAGTATTGCGACTAGCGGGACGAGGACCTACGAGCAGTACTTC.

The chain couples TRBV4-3 to TRBJ2-1; 8 bases line up with TRBD2. This CDR3 has 16 amino acids. J gave up 7 bases and V 0 bases, and 8 bases lay outside the gene matches. Germline CDR1 and CDR2: LGHNA and YSLEER. CDR3 nucleotide sequence: TGCGCCAGCAGCCAAGAGGGCAGCGGGAGTAGGAATGAGCAGTTCTTC. This codes for CASSQEGSGSRNEQFF.

The genes are TRBV19 and TRBJ2-1; possible D gene TRBD1, 6 bases. The CDR3 consists of 16 residues. In germline, CDR1 is LNHDA, CDR2 SQIVND (reference sequence). Trimming stripped 9 bases from V and 0 bases from J, with 18 bases between. The CDR3 bases are TGTGCCAGCCGAATACAGGGTGCCCACTCCTACAATGAGCAGTTCTTC. Its protein product is CASRIQGAHSYNEQFF.

The chain couples TRBV3-1 (or the pseudogene TRBV3-2) to TRBJ2-4, with D uncertain. The CDR3 runs to 15 residues. Germline V gene lookup returns CDR1 LGHDT and CDR2 YNNKEL (reference sequence). V was cut by 0 bases and J by 6 bases, with 12 bases left in between. Here the CDR3 reads CASSQDFGRGNIQYF. CDR3 nucleotides: TGTGCCAGCAGCCAAGATTTCGGCAGAGGAAACATTCAGTACTTC.

The gene calls are TRBV25-1 and TRBJ2-1, with D maybe TRBD1 (5 bases). The CDR3 spans 16 residues. Looked up from germline, CDR1 is MGHDK and CDR2 is SYGVNS. V was cut by 3 bases and J by 0 bases, with 12 bases left in between. This CDR3 is CASSESAGISYNEQFF. CDR3 sequence (DNA): TGTGCCAGCAGTGAGTCGGCAGGGATCTCCTACAATGAGCAGTTCTTC.

This chain links TRBV28 with TRBJ2-7; possible D gene TRBD1, 6 bases. Trimming shortened V by 6 bases and J by 5 bases, and 17 bases separated the two germline ends. Germline V gives CDR1 MDHEN, CDR2 SYDVKM. The CDR3 contains 14 residues. CDR3: CASSAADSWDEQYF. The DNA of the CDR3 is TGTGCCAGCAGCGCCGCGGACAGTTGGGACGAGCAGTACTTC.

The genes are TRBV3-1 (or the pseudogene TRBV3-2) and TRBJ1-2; a weak D match, TRBD1 (6 bases). V gave up 0 bases and J gave up 2 bases, with 13 bases separating them. The CDR3 loop spans 16 amino acids. CDR1 is LGHDT, CDR2 YNNKEL, per germline (reference sequence). The CDR3 loop is CASSQDPQGPNYGYTF. CDR3 sequence (DNA): TGTGCCAGCAGCCAAGATCCCCAGGGGCCCAACTATGGCTACACCTTC.

The rearrangement uses TRBV5-1 and TRBJ1-2; TRBD1 is a possible D gene (5 bases). This CDR3 is 15 amino acids long. Trimming left V 4 bases short and J 11 bases short, with 24 bases between. CDR1 and CDR2 from the germline V gene are SGHRS and YFSETQ. As DNA, the CDR3 is TGCGCCAGCAGCAACTCCGGGACGGACTATCGTGGATACACCTTC. It codes for CASSNSGTDYRGYTF.

This rearrangement joins TRBV12-5 to TRBJ2-1; possible D gene TRBD2, 5 bases. Per germline, CDR1 LGHNT and CDR2 FRNRAP. V lost 5 bases and J 1 base, leaving 15 bases between the germline ends. This CDR3 is 16 amino acids long. In DNA form, the CDR3 reads TGTGCTAGTGGTCCTAACAAACTAGGTTCCTACAATGAGCAGTTCTTC. Amino acid sequence: CASGPNKLGSYNEQFF.

The chain uses TRBV30 and TRBJ2-5; D remains unclear. Germline V CDR1 and CDR2: GTSNPN, SVGIG (reference sequence). This CDR3 is 15 amino acids long. Trimming stripped 0 bases from V and 1 base from J, with 12 bases between. CDR3 DNA sequence: TGTGCCTGGAGTGTGGGCACCGTGTCCCAAGAGACCCAGTACTTC. Protein: CAWSVGTVSQETQYF.

The rearrangement joins TRBV11-2 to TRBJ1-6; D is undetermined. V lost 1 base, J lost 7 bases, and 8 bases lay in between. Germline lookup yields CDR1 SGHAT and CDR2 FQNNGV. The CDR3 is 14 amino acids. In nucleotides, the CDR3 is TGTGCCAGCAGCTTAGTGGAGGTCAATTCACCCCTCCACTTT. Its protein is CASSLVEVNSPLHF.

This clone came up once. The chain carries TRBV5-4 and TRBJ2-7; maybe TRBD2 (6 bases). V was trimmed by 0 bases and J by 2 bases, leaving 12 bases between them. The CDR3 loop spans 15 amino acids. CDR1 is SGHNT and CDR2 is YYREEE in the germline V gene (reference sequence). CDR3 coding DNA: TGTGCCAGCAGCTTGGGTCTCGGGAGAGCCTACGAGCAGTACTTC. Encoded protein: CASSLGLGRAYEQYF.

J is TRBJ2-1 and V is TRBV5-4; 7 bases agree with TRBD2. J gave up 9 bases and V 4 bases, and 7 bases lay outside the gene matches. Germline V gene lookup returns CDR1 SGHNT and CDR2 YYREEE (reference sequence). The CDR3 contains 13 residues. CDR3 nucleotides: TGTGCCAGCAGCCCGGCGGGGGAAGGTGAGCAGTTCTTC. It is translated as CASSPAGEGEQFF.

The rearrangement joins TRBV4-2 to TRBJ1-5; D gene uncertain. With 0 bases removed from V and 5 bases from J, the gap between germline ends came to 17 bases. The germline V gene has CDR1 LGHNA and CDR2 YNFKEQ. This CDR3 contains 17 residues. This CDR3 is CASSQDPYGGMDQPQHF. The CDR3, as DNA: TGTGCCAGCAGCCAAGATCCCTATGGAGGGATGGATCAGCCCCAGCATTTT.